Each of the 2 T cell receptor beta chains below was sequenced from the same sample in a study of CD8 T cells in Susac syndrome. Reverse transcription of about 0.5 to 1 ug RNA was carried out with random hexamers. TCRdb analysed the immunoSEQ multiplex PCR reads with MiXCR anew, one entry per CDR3 protein. The data hold around 140,000 distinct CDR3 sequences, with 80% observed a single time. Sequencing input: CD8+ T cells from PBMCs. These receptors came from a human donor with multiple sclerosis.

This CDR3 reads CAWGGTSDSYEQYF. Written as DNA, the CDR3 is TGTGCCTGGGGGGGGACTAGCGACTCCTACGAGCAGTACTTC. The rearrangement links TRBV30 to TRBJ2-7; 10 bases are shared with TRBD2. After removal of 5 bases from V and 0 bases from J, the junction contained 4 bases not matched to a gene. Germline CDR1 is GTSNPN and CDR2 is SVGIG (reference sequence). The CDR3 runs 14 residues.

The gene calls are TRBV11-2 and TRBJ1-6; the D gene is possibly TRBD1 (6 bases). Between the trimmed V and J ends, which lost 5 bases and 14 bases, there was a span of 25 bases. Germline CDR1 SGHAT, CDR2 FQNNGV. The CDR3 contains 16 residues. CDR3 amino acids: CASSQQRDTDTSALHF. The CDR3 DNA sequence: TGTGCCAGCAGCCAGCAGCGGGACACCGACACCTCGGCCCTCCACTTT.